These 10 T cell receptor beta chains originate from one sample sequenced in a study of identical twins. TCRdb passed the 5' RACE reads through MiXCR, listing each CDR3 protein once. The sample has some 900,000 distinct CDR3 sequences; 12% are singletons. The same data also went into a second study, on yellow fever vaccine responses in identical twins.

The sequencing sample was made of PBMCs. The source is a woman between 18 and 29 years old in good health.

This clonotype was detected a few times. The chain joins TRBV29-1 to TRBJ2-1; 7 bases fit TRBD2. Trimming at V came to 7 bases and at J to 8 bases, leaving 14 bases not matched to a gene. Germline values: CDR1 SQVTM, CDR2 ANQGSEA. The CDR3 loop spans 14 amino acids. In DNA form, the CDR3 reads TGCAGCGGGGGTTTCGGCGGGAGTAACGATGAGCAGTTCTTC. Residues: CSGGFGGSNDEQFF.

This clonotype was counted between two and nine times. The gene calls are TRBV10-2 and TRBJ2-1, with D possibly being TRBD2 (5 bases). Trimming shortened V by 5 bases and J by 2 bases, and 13 bases separated the two germline ends. Germline CDR1 reads WSHSY; CDR2 reads SAAADI. This CDR3 contains 15 residues. The CDR3 DNA reads TGCGCCAGCAGTCGGACCGGGGTCCCCTACAATGAGCAGTTCTTC. Amino acid sequence: CASSRTGVPYNEQFF.

The genes are TRBV3-1 and TRBJ2-1; D gene unclear. V was shortened by 0 bases and J by 0 bases, with 6 bases between the two germline ends. Germline V CDR1 and CDR2: LGHDT, YNNKEL (reference sequence). The CDR3 is 15 residues long. The DNA for the CDR3 is TGTGCCAGCAGCCAAGAAGACAACTCCTACAATGAGCAGTTCTTC. Translating it yields CASSQEDNSYNEQFF.

This chain links TRBV4-1 with TRBJ2-5; 13 nucleotides line up with TRBD2. Germline values: CDR1 MGHRA, CDR2 YSYEKL. The trim removed 0 bases at V and 0 bases at J, leaving 4 bases unmatched. CDR3 length: 18 residues. The CDR3 nucleotides read TGCGCCAGCAGCCAAGAAACACTAGCGGGGGGGTACCAAGAGACCCAGTACTTC. It codes for CASSQETLAGGYQETQYF.

The chain uses TRBV24-1 and TRBJ2-2, with D tentatively TRBD1 (5 bases). The CDR3 length is 14 residues. Germline assignment: CDR1 KGHDR and CDR2 SFDVKD. Trimming took off 3 bases at V and 4 bases at J, with 8 bases between the two ends. This chain's CDR3 is CATSDPQGTGELFF. Here the CDR3 DNA reads TGTGCCACCAGTGATCCCCAGGGCACCGGGGAGCTGTTTTTT.

The chain uses TRBV20-1 and TRBJ1-4; D may be TRBD1 (5 bases). The V gene's germline CDR1 is DFQATT and CDR2 SNEGSKA (reference sequence). Trimming shortened V by 1 base and J by 7 bases, and 19 bases separated the two germline ends. This CDR3 spans 16 amino acids. The CDR3 region is CSARGPPGRSAEKLFF. CDR3 bases: TGCAGTGCTAGAGGACCCCCGGGACGGTCGGCTGAAAAACTGTTTTTT.

This clonotype was counted between two and nine times. The rearrangement joins TRBV28 to TRBJ1-2; 9 bases are a match to TRBD1. The CDR3 consists of 14 residues. Trimming at V came to 6 bases and at J to 7 bases, leaving 9 bases not matched to a gene. The V gene's germline CDR1 is MDHEN and CDR2 SYDVKM. This CDR3 reads CASRTQQGARGYTF. In DNA form, the CDR3 reads TGTGCCAGCAGGACTCAACAGGGGGCGCGTGGCTACACCTTC.

This clonotype was counted between two and nine times. This rearrangement joins TRBV5-5 to TRBJ2-3, with D maybe TRBD2 (5 bases). The germline V and J ends were trimmed by 4 bases and 5 bases, with 17 bases remaining between them. CDR3 length: 15 residues. Germline V gene lookup returns CDR1 SGHKS and CDR2 YYEKEE (reference sequence). The CDR3, as DNA: TGTGCCAGCAGCAGCGGACTTTCCCCTAGAGATACGCAGTATTTT. Translating it yields CASSSGLSPRDTQYF.

V and J are TRBV27 and TRBJ2-7; TRBD1 matches at 8 bases. Losses at the gene ends were 7 bases for V and 5 bases for J; bases not matched to a gene: 13. In germline, CDR1 is MNHEY, CDR2 SMNVEV (reference sequence). The CDR3 extends over 15 amino acids. The CDR3 DNA sequence: TGTGCCAGCACCCAAGGGGGCAGGGGGCGGAACGAGCAGTACTTC. Amino acids: CASTQGGRGRNEQYF.

The rearrangement joins TRBV4-1 to TRBJ2-7, with 10 bases that match TRBD2. The CDR3 length is 16 residues. With V trimmed by 0 bases and J by 7 bases, 9 bases remained unmatched. The germline gives CDR1 MGHRA, CDR2 YSYEKL. CDR3 region: CASSQEFLAGAEEQYF. In DNA, the CDR3 is TGCGCCAGCAGCCAAGAGTTCCTAGCGGGAGCAGAGGAGCAGTACTTC.